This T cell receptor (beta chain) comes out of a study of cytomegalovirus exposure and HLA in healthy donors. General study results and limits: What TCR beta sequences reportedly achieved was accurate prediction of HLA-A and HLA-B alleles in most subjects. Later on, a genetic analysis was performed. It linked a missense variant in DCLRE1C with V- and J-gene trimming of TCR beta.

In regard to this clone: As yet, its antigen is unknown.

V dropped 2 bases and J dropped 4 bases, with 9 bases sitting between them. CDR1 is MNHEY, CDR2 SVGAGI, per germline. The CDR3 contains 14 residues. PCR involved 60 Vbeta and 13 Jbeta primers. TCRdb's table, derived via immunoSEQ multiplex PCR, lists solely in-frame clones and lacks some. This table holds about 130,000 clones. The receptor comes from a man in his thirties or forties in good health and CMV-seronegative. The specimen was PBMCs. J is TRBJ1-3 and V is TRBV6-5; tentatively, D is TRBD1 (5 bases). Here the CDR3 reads CASSYGGSGNTIYF. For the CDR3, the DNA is TGTGCCAGCAGTTACGGGGGGTCCGGAAACACCATATATTTT.